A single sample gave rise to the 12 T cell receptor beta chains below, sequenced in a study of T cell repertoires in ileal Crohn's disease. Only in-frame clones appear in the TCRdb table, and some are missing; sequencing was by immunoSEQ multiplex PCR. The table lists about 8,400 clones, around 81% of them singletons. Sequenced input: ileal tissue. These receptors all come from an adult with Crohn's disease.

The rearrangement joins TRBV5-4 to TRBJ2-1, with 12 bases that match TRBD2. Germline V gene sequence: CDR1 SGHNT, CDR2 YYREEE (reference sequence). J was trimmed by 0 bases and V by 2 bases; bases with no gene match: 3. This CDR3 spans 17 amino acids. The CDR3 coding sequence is TGTGCCAGCAGCTTTCGGACTAGCGGGATCTCCTACAATGAGCAGTTCTTC. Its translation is CASSFRTSGISYNEQFF. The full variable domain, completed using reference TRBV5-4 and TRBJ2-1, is ETGVTQSPTHLIKTRGQQVTLRCSSQSGHNTVSWYQQALGQGPQFIFQYYREEENGRGNFPPRFSGLQFPNYSSELNVNALELDDSALYLCASSFRTSGISYNEQFFGPGTRLTVL.

DNA of the CDR3: TGTGCCAGCAGACCTAGCGGGCTGAATTACAATGAGCAGTTCTTC. This translates into CASRPSGLNYNEQFF. The gene calls are TRBV6-5 and TRBJ2-1, with 8 bases lining up with TRBD2. Germline CDR1 is MNHEY and CDR2 is SVGAGI. This CDR3 is built from 15 residues. After removal of 6 bases from V and 4 bases from J, the junction contained 8 bases not matched to a gene.

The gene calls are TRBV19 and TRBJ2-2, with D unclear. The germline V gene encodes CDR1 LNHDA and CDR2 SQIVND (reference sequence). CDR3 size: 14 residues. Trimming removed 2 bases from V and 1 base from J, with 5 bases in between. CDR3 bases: TGTGCCAGTAGTATATCGGAGAACACCGGGGAGCTGTTTTTT. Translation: CASSISENTGELFF.

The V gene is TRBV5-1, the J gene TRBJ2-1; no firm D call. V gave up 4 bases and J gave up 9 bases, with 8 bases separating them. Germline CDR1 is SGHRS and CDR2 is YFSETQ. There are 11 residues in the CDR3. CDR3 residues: CASSVESEQFF. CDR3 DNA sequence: TGCGCCAGCAGCGTCGAGAGTGAGCAGTTCTTC.

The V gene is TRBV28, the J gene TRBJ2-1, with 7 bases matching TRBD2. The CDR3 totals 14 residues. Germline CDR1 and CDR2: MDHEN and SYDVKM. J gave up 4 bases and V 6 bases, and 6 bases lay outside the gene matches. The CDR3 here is CASRGTNSYNEQFF. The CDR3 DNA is TGTGCCAGCAGAGGGACTAACTCATACAATGAGCAGTTCTTC.

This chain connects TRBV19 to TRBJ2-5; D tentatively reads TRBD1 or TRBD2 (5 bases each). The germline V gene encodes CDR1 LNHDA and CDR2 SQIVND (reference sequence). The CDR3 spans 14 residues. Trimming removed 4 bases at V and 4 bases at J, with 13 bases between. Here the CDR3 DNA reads TGTGCCAGTAGTAGTACCATGAGGGGAGAGACCCAGTACTTC. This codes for CASSSTMRGETQYF.

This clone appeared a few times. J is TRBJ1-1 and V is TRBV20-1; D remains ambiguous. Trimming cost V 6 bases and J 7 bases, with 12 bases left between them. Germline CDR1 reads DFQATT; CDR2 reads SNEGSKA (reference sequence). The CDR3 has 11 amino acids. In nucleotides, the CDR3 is TGCAGTGCCCCAAACCAAGTTGAAGCTTTCTTT. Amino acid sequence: CSAPNQVEAFF.

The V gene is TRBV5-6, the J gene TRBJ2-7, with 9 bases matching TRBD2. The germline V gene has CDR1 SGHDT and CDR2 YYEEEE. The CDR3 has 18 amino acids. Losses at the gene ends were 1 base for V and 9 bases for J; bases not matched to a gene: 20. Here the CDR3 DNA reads TGTGCCAGCAGCTTGAATTTCGGGCAGTCCGGGACTAGCTCTGTGCAGTACTTC. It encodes CASSLNFGQSGTSSVQYF.

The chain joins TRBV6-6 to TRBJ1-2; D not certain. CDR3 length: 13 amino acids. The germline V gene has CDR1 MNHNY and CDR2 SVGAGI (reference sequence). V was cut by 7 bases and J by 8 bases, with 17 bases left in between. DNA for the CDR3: TGTGCCAGCACCGATGATGGGATGCGGGGCTACACCTTC. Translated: CASTDDGMRGYTF.

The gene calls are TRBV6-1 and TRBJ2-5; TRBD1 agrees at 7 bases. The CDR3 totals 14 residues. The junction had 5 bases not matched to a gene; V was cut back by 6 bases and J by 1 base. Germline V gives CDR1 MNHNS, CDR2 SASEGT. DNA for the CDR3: TGTGCCAGCAGCACTGGGACAGCCCAAGAGACCCAGTACTTC. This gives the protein CASSTGTAQETQYF.

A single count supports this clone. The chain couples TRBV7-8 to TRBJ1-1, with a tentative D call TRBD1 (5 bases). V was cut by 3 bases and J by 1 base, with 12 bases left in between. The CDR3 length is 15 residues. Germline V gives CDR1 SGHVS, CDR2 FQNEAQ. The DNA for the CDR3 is TGTGCCAGCAGCTTCTTGACAGCGGGGAACACTGAAGCTTTCTTT. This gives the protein CASSFLTAGNTEAFF.

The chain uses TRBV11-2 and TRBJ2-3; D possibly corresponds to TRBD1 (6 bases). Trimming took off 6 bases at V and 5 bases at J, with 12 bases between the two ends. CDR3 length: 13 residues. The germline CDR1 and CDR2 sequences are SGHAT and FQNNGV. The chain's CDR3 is CASSLRQVDTQYF. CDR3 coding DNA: TGTGCCAGCAGTTTGCGACAGGTAGATACGCAGTATTTT.